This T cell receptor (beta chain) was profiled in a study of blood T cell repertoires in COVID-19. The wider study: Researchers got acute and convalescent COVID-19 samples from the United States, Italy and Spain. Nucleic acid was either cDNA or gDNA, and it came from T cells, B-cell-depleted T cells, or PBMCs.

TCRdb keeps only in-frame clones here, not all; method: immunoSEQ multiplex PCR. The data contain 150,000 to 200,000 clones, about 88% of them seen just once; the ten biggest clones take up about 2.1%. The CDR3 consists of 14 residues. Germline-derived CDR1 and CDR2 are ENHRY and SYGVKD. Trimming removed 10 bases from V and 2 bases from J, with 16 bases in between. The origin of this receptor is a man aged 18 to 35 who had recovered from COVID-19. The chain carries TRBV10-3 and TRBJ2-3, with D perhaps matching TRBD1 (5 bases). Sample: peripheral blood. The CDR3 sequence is CANGVGPNTDTQYF. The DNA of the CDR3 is TGTGCCAATGGAGTGGGGCCGAACACAGATACGCAGTATTTT.